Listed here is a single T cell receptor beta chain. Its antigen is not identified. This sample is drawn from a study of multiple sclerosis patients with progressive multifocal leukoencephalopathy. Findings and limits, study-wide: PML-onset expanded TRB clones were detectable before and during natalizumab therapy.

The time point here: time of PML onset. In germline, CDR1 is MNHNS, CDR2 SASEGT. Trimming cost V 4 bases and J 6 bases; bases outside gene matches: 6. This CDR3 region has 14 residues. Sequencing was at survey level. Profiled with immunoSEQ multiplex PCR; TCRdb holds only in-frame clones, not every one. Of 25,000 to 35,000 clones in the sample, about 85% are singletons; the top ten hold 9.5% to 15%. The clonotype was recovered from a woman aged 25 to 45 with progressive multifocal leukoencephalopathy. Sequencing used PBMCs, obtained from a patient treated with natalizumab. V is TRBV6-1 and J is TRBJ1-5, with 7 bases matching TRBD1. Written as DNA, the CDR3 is TGTGCCAGCAGTGTGACAGGGTTTGCTCAGCCCCAGCATTTT. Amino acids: CASSVTGFAQPQHF.